The present T cell receptor beta chain was sequenced within a study of T cell repertoires in cytomegalovirus infection. General study findings and limits: Cumulative frequency of public TCR beta families picked out carriers of CMV plus the relevant HLA.

A single record per CDR3 protein comes from TCRdb applying MiXCR to the reads. The sample has about 130,000 distinct CDR3 sequences; approximately 8.8% are singletons. The CDR3 covers 18 residues. Germline loops: CDR1 DFQATT, CDR2 SNEGSKA (reference sequence). V trimming: 0 bases; J trimming: 5 bases; junction bases outside the gene matches: 14. This clonotype was counted only a few times. The target antigen is unknown. This receptor was obtained from a human donor in good health (CMV status not recorded). Some clones in this sample may be carry-over from other donors' samples. The source material was PBMCs. The genes are TRBV20-1 and TRBJ1-1, with TRBD1 matching over 11 bases. For the CDR3, the DNA is TGCAGTGCTAGAGATCGGGGGACAGGGGGTTTAATTAGGACTGAAGCTTTCTTT. Translating it yields CSARDRGTGGLIRTEAFF.